Below are 30 T cell receptor beta chains sequenced from a single sample in a study of response to subunit inactivated influenza vaccine. TCRdb independently ran MiXCR on the RT-PCR reads; one entry per CDR3 protein. The sample shows about 520,000 distinct CDR3 sequences, approximately 7.7% of them seen only once. This material consisted of PBMCs from blood, taken roughly 24 months after vaccination. These receptors were obtained from a man aged 45-69 years who received an inactivated influenza vaccine.

Ten or more counts support this clonotype. The chain links TRBV11-1 to TRBJ2-3; 15 bases fit TRBD2. Germline V CDR1 and CDR2: SGHAT, FQDESV (reference sequence). Trimming cost V 5 bases and J 2 bases; bases outside gene matches: 8. The CDR3 length is 18 residues. The CDR3 region is CASSLGTSGGPSTDTQYF. CDR3 nucleotides: TGTGCCAGCAGCCTAGGGACTAGCGGGGGGCCTTCCACAGATACGCAGTATTTT. Full variable domain (remainder filled in from reference TRBV11-1 and TRBJ2-3): EAEVAQSPRYKITEKSQAVAFWCDPISGHATLYWYRQILGQGPELLVQFQDESVVDDSQLPKDRFSAERLKGVDSTLKIQPAELGDSAMYLCASSLGTSGGPSTDTQYFGPGTRLTVL.

This clonotype was seen repeatedly, ten times or more. The V and J genes are TRBV7-6 and TRBJ1-6, with 9 bases aligning to TRBD1. The CDR3 length is 17 residues. The V gene's germline CDR1 is SGHVS and CDR2 FNYEAQ. J lost 4 bases, V lost 1 base, and 5 bases had no gene match. This chain's CDR3 is CASSLEGDREYNSPLHF. The CDR3 DNA is TGTGCCAGCAGCTTAGAGGGGGACAGGGAATATAATTCACCCCTCCACTTT. Complete variable domain (other parts from reference TRBV7-6 and TRBJ1-6): GAGVSQSPRYKVTKRGQDVALRCDPISGHVSLYWYRQALGQGPEFLTYFNYEAQQDKSGLPNDRFSAERPEGSISTLTIQRTEQRDSAMYRCASSLEGDREYNSPLHFGNGTRLTVT.

The chain links TRBV20-1 to TRBJ1-1; 9 bases are a match to TRBD1. Germline V gene data show CDR1 as DFQATT and CDR2 as SNEGSKA (reference sequence). The CDR3 extends over 14 amino acids. V lost 6 bases to trimming and J lost 4 bases; unmatched junction nucleotides: 9. The CDR3 region has the DNA TGCAGTGCCCGGCTGCGGACAGGGGTCACTGAAGCTTTCTTT. This translates into CSARLRTGVTEAFF.

This clonotype was counted ten times or more. This chain links TRBV5-1 with TRBJ2-5; D unclear. Trimming stripped 2 bases from V and 4 bases from J, with 9 bases between. This CDR3 spans 13 amino acids. Germline loops: CDR1 SGHRS, CDR2 YFSETQ. CDR3 nucleotides: TGCGCCAGCAGCTTTATGGGTGGAGAGACCCAGTACTTC. Its translation is CASSFMGGETQYF.

The CDR3 region is CASSYSGQVNYGYTF. The CDR3 bases are TGTGCCAGCAGTTACTCTGGACAGGTTAACTATGGCTACACCTTC. The V gene is TRBV6-5, the J gene TRBJ1-2; TRBD1 aligns across 7 bases. The CDR3 runs to 15 residues. Germline V gene sequence: CDR1 MNHEY, CDR2 SVGAGI. With V trimmed by 0 bases and J by 1 base, 2 bases remained unmatched.

In this sample, this clonotype turned up many times. The V gene is TRBV20-1, the J gene TRBJ2-7; TRBD1 agrees at 8 bases. Germline loops: CDR1 DFQATT, CDR2 SNEGSKA (reference sequence). The junction had 6 bases not matched to a gene; V was cut back by 2 bases and J by 0 bases. This CDR3 has 15 amino acids. The CDR3 DNA follows: TGCAGTGCTAGACCCGGACAGGGCATCTCCTACGAGCAGTACTTC. Translating it yields CSARPGQGISYEQYF.

The chain is built from TRBV28 and TRBJ2-1, with D maybe TRBD2 (6 bases). The CDR3 sequence is 16 residues long. Between the trimmed V and J ends, which lost 7 bases and 2 bases, there was a span of 18 bases. Germline values: CDR1 MDHEN, CDR2 SYDVKM. The CDR3 reads CASITPQGGTYNEQFF. The CDR3 DNA reads TGTGCCAGCATCACCCCCCAGGGCGGGACCTACAATGAGCAGTTCTTC.

The chain employs TRBV4-3 and TRBJ2-5; TRBD1 aligns across 8 bases. The CDR3 has 14 residues. Germline CDR1 is LGHNA and CDR2 is YSLEER. V trimming: 2 bases; J trimming: 4 bases; junction bases outside the gene matches: 3. This CDR3 reads CASSQLQGGETQYF. DNA for the CDR3: TGCGCCAGCAGCCAATTACAGGGGGGAGAGACCCAGTACTTC.

This chain joins TRBV6-2 or TRBV6-3 and TRBJ1-5; unclear D gene. The germline V gene encodes CDR1 MNHEY and CDR2 SVGEGT. The V end was cut by 2 bases, the J end by 2 bases, with 10 bases between. The CDR3 consists of 15 residues. For the CDR3, the DNA is TGTGCCAGCAGTTACGGTCTGGGCGGCAATCAGCCCCAGCATTTT. Encoded protein: CASSYGLGGNQPQHF.

This clonotype appeared many times. The V gene is TRBV24-1, the J gene TRBJ1-5; a possible D gene is TRBD1 (5 bases). Per germline, CDR1 KGHDR and CDR2 SFDVKD. Deletions cut 4 bases from V and 0 bases from J, with 9 bases between. This CDR3 spans 15 amino acids. The CDR3 loop reads CATSESGGSNQPQHF. CDR3 DNA: TGTGCCACCAGTGAATCCGGGGGTAGCAATCAGCCCCAGCATTTT.

This clonotype was found a few times. This chain joins TRBV20-1 and TRBJ2-1, with TRBD2 matching over 14 bases. Germline CDR1 reads DFQATT; CDR2 reads SNEGSKA (reference sequence). The CDR3 covers 15 residues. The ends lost 5 bases at V and 8 bases at J; junction bases unmatched: 8. CDR3 loop: CSAPPGLAGVYEQFF. The CDR3 DNA follows: TGCAGTGCTCCCCCGGGACTAGCGGGAGTCTATGAGCAGTTCTTC.

The sample holds a few counts of this clonotype. The rearrangement links TRBV10-3 to TRBJ2-5; 9 bases fit TRBD2. Per germline, CDR1 ENHRY and CDR2 SYGVKD. Trimming removed 6 bases from V and 1 base from J; junction bases left unmatched: 3. The CDR3 contains 14 residues. This CDR3 is CAIRTSGAQETQYF. DNA for the CDR3: TGTGCCATCAGGACTAGCGGAGCCCAAGAGACCCAGTACTTC.

The chain combines TRBV5-1 with TRBJ2-5; 9 bases fit TRBD2. CDR1 and CDR2 from the germline V gene are SGHRS and YFSETQ. V shed 1 base, J shed 5 bases, and the junction held 9 bases outside the gene matches. The CDR3 consists of 16 residues. The CDR3 protein is CASSLTAGGSSETQYF. The CDR3 DNA follows: TGCGCCAGCAGCTTGACAGCGGGGGGATCCTCGGAGACCCAGTACTTC.

This chain connects TRBV27 to TRBJ2-1, with a tentative D call TRBD2 (5 bases). Germline CDR1 MNHEY, CDR2 SMNVEV (reference sequence). The CDR3 loop spans 16 amino acids. Between the trimmed V and J ends, which lost 5 bases and 5 bases, there was a span of 19 bases. This CDR3 reads CASSPSTNAGNNEQFF. The CDR3 region has the DNA TGTGCCAGCAGTCCCTCGACCAACGCGGGTAACAATGAGCAGTTCTTC.

This clonotype was counted many times. V gene TRBV5-1 combines with J gene TRBJ2-7; 10 bases align to TRBD1. The V and J ends lost 6 bases and 4 bases, in that order; junction bases with no gene match: 7. In germline, CDR1 is SGHRS, CDR2 YFSETQ. The CDR3 contains 14 residues. The CDR3, as DNA: TGCGCCAGCAAACCGGGACAGGGGTGGTACGAGCAGTACTTC. Protein sequence: CASKPGQGWYEQYF.

This chain joins TRBV27 and TRBJ2-1; weak D call: TRBD2 (5 bases). Per the germline V gene, CDR1 is MNHEY and CDR2 is SMNVEV (reference sequence). The CDR3 totals 15 residues. V was trimmed by 3 bases and J by 1 base, leaving 10 bases between them. The CDR3 nucleotides are TGTGCCAGCAGTTTCCTCGGGGATTCCTACAATGAGCAGTTCTTC. Amino acids: CASSFLGDSYNEQFF.

This clonotype has only a few counts. The chain combines TRBV4-3 with TRBJ1-4; 8 bases agree with TRBD1. This CDR3 region has 17 residues. Germline lookup yields CDR1 LGHNA and CDR2 YSLEER. Germline trimming cut 4 bases from V and 1 base from J; bases unmatched to any gene: 8. The CDR3 here is CASSRGNTGGTNEKLFF. For the CDR3, the DNA is TGCGCCAGCAGCCGGGGAAACACAGGGGGAACTAATGAAAAACTGTTTTTT.

V gene TRBV10-3 combines with J gene TRBJ1-2, with 9 nucleotides matching TRBD1. J lost 4 bases, V lost 3 bases, and 6 bases had no gene match. Germline V gene lookup returns CDR1 ENHRY and CDR2 SYGVKD. The CDR3 has 15 residues. CDR3 coding DNA: TGTGCCATCAGTGACCCGGACAGGGGAGGCTATGGCTACACCTTC. As protein: CAISDPDRGGYGYTF.

This clonotype was recorded a few times. V and J are TRBV20-1 and TRBJ2-5, with 14 bases that match TRBD2. Looked up from germline, CDR1 is DFQATT and CDR2 is SNEGSKA (reference sequence). The CDR3 is 14 amino acids. V shed 6 bases, J shed 6 bases, and the junction held 6 bases outside the gene matches. Here the CDR3 reads CSARLAGGHQTQYF. CDR3 DNA: TGCAGTGCGAGACTAGCGGGGGGGCATCAGACCCAGTACTTC.

This clonotype has just a few counts. V gene TRBV5-5 combines with J gene TRBJ2-1, with 10 nucleotides matching TRBD1. CDR1 SGHKS and CDR2 YYEKEE come from the germline V gene (reference sequence). The V gene end was trimmed by 4 bases and the J gene end by 4 bases; junction bases not matched to a gene: 5. CDR3 length: 15 residues. The CDR3 nucleotides are TGTGCCAGCAGCCAGACAGGGGGCCCGTACAATGAGCAGTTCTTC. Protein product: CASSQTGGPYNEQFF. Together with reference TRBV5-5 and TRBJ2-1, the CDR3 gives the full variable domain: DAGVTQSPTHLIKTRGQQVTLRCSPISGHKSVSWYQQVLGQGPQFIFQYYEKEERGRGNFPDRFSARQFPNYSSELNVNALLLGDSALYLCASSQTGGPYNEQFFGPGTRLTVL.

The CDR3 coding sequence is TGTGCCAGCAGCTTGGTCAGTAGCGGAGAGACCCAGTACTTC. It encodes CASSLVSSGETQYF. This rearrangement joins TRBV5-6 to TRBJ2-5; the D gene is possibly TRBD2 (6 bases). The V gene's germline CDR1 is SGHDT and CDR2 YYEEEE. CDR3 size: 14 residues. V dropped 0 bases and J dropped 4 bases, with 10 bases sitting between them.

This clonotype was seen at least ten times. The chain has TRBV20-1 and TRBJ2-3; no firm D call. Germline V lookup: CDR1 DFQATT, CDR2 SNEGSKA (reference sequence). CDR3 size: 14 residues. V lost 1 base and J lost 1, with 9 bases in between. CDR3 nucleotides: TGCAGTGCTAGAGTGCCTTGGGGCACAGATACGCAGTATTTT. Amino acid sequence: CSARVPWGTDTQYF.

This clonotype was seen more than once but under ten times. This chain links TRBV3-1 with TRBJ2-4; D is undetermined. CDR1 LGHDT and CDR2 YNNKEL come from the germline V gene (reference sequence). Trimming stripped 4 bases from V and 7 bases from J, with 20 bases between. The length of the CDR3 is 16 residues. The CDR3 loop is CASSRNNHVRKNIQYF. DNA for the CDR3: TGTGCCAGCAGCCGGAACAACCATGTTAGGAAGAACATTCAGTACTTC.

This clonotype showed up many times. This chain joins TRBV15 and TRBJ2-3; D gene unclear. Germline CDR1 is LNHNV and CDR2 is YYDKDF (reference sequence). The V gene lost 1 base and the J gene lost 3 bases, with 8 bases spanning the gap. This CDR3 is 14 amino acids long. The CDR3, as DNA: TGTGCCACCAGCAGAGTGGGTAGTACAGATACGCAGTATTTT. This encodes CATSRVGSTDTQYF.

In its sample, this clonotype was seen many times. Here the CDR3 reads CATEDTNTGELFF. Written as DNA, the CDR3 is TGTGCCACAGAGGACACGAACACCGGGGAGCTGTTTTTT. The chain couples TRBV24-1 to TRBJ2-2; D is perhaps TRBD1 (5 bases). The germline V and J ends were trimmed by 10 bases and 0 bases, with 8 bases remaining between them. The CDR3 is 13 amino acids. Looked up from germline, CDR1 is KGHDR and CDR2 is SFDVKD.

This clonotype was seen more than once but under ten times. This sequence joins TRBV27 and TRBJ2-7, with D hard to call. From germline, CDR1 is MNHEY and CDR2 SMNVEV (reference sequence). V lost 3 bases and J lost 6, with 6 bases in between. The CDR3 length is 11 residues. The CDR3 is CASSFGLEQYF. The CDR3 DNA follows: TGTGCCAGCAGTTTTGGTCTCGAGCAGTACTTC.

There are a few counts of this clonotype. In nucleotides, the CDR3 is TGTGCCAGCAGATGGACTAGCGGGGGGAGCTCCTACAATGAGCAGTTCTTC. Amino acid sequence: CASRWTSGGSSYNEQFF. The J gene is TRBJ2-1, the V gene TRBV6-2 or TRBV6-3, with 14 bases matching TRBD2. Germline trimming cut 6 bases from V and 0 bases from J; bases unmatched to any gene: 4. Germline CDR1 reads MNHEY; CDR2 reads SVGEGT. The CDR3 spans 17 residues.

The chain links TRBV20-1 to TRBJ2-3, with 9 nucleotides matching TRBD1. Germline V lookup: CDR1 DFQATT, CDR2 SNEGSKA (reference sequence). CDR3 length: 15 amino acids. The V gene end was trimmed by 3 bases and the J gene end by 4 bases; junction bases not matched to a gene: 8. The DNA for the CDR3 is TGCAGTGCTAGGACAGGGGGACAGGGACCAGATACGCAGTATTTT. It yields the protein CSARTGGQGPDTQYF.

This chain uses TRBV25-1 with TRBJ1-3; D not resolved. The CDR3 has 16 amino acids. Trimming left V 3 bases short and J 1 base short, with 13 bases between. Germline values: CDR1 MGHDK, CDR2 SYGVNS. The CDR3 region is CASSDRGKTSGNTIYF. CDR3 nucleotide sequence: TGTGCCAGCAGTGATCGGGGAAAAACATCTGGAAACACCATATATTTT.

The J gene is TRBJ2-1, the V gene TRBV20-1; the match to TRBD2 covers 9 bases. Germline V gene lookup returns CDR1 DFQATT and CDR2 SNEGSKA (reference sequence). The CDR3 extends over 15 amino acids. V gave up 0 bases and J gave up 4 bases; unmatched junction bases: 4. This chain's CDR3 is CSARDAGGRYNEQFF. The CDR3 nucleotides read TGCAGTGCTAGAGATGCGGGGGGGCGTTACAATGAGCAGTTCTTC.